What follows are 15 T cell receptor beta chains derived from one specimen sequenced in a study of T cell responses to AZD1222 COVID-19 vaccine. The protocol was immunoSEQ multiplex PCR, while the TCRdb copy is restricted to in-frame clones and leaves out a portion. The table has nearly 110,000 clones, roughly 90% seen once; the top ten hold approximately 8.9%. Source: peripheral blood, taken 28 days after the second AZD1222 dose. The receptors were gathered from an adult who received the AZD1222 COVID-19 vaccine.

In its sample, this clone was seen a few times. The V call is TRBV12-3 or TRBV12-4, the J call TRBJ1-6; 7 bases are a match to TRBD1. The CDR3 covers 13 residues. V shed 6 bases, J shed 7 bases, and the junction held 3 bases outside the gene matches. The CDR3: CASRGQDNSPLHF. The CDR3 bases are TGTGCCAGCAGAGGACAGGACAATTCACCCCTCCACTTT.

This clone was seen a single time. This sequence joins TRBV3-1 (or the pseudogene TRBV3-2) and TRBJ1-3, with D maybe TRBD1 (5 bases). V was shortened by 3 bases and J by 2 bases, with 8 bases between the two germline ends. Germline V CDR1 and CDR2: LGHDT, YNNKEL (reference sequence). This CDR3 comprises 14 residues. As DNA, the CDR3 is TGTGCCAGCAGCCAGGCGGGGGCTGGAAACACCATATATTTT. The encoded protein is CASSQAGAGNTIYF.

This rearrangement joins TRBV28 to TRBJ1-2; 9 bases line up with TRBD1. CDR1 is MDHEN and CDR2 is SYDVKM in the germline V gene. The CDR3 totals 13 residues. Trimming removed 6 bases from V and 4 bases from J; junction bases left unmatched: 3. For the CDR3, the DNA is TGTGCCAGCAGACAGACAGGGGGCTATGGCTACACCTTC. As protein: CASRQTGGYGYTF.

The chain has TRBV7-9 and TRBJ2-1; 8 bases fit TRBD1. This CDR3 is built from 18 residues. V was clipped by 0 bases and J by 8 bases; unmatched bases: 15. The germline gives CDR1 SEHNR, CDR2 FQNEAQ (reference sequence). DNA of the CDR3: TGTGCCAGCAGCTTAGCCTCGGGACAGGTTGCGGAGCCACATGAGCAGTTCTTC. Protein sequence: CASSLASGQVAEPHEQFF. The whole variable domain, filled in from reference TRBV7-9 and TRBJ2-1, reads DTGVSQNPRHKITKRGQNVTFRCDPISEHNRLYWYRQTLGQGPEFLTYFQNEAQLEKSRLLSDRFSAERPKGSFSTLEIQRTEQGDSAMYLCASSLASGQVAEPHEQFFGPGTRLTVL.

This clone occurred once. The CDR3 sequence is CASSYLAGPGADTQYF. The DNA for the CDR3 is TGTGCCAGCAGTTATCTAGCGGGGCCAGGGGCAGATACGCAGTATTTT. The V and J genes are TRBV27 and TRBJ2-3; TRBD2 matches at 9 bases. The CDR3 totals 16 residues. The germline gives CDR1 MNHEY, CDR2 SMNVEV (reference sequence). The J segment lost 4 bases and the V segment lost 4 bases, leaving 9 bases of the junction unmatched.

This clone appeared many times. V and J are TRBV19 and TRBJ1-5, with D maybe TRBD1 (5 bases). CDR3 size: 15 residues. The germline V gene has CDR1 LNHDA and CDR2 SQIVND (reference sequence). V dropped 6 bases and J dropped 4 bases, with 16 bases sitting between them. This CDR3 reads CASSDIRGDNQPQHF. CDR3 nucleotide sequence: TGTGCCAGTAGCGACATTAGAGGGGATAATCAGCCCCAGCATTTT.

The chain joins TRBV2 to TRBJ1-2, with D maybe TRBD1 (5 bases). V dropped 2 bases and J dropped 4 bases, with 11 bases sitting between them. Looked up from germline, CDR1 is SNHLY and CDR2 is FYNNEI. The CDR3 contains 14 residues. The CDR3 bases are TGTGCCAGCAGTGAACGGCGGGACGGCTATGGCTACACCTTC. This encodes CASSERRDGYGYTF.

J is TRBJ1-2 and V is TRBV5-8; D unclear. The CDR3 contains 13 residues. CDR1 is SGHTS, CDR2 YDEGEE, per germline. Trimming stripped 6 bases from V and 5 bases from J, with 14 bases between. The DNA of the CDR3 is TGTGCCAGCACCCTCACTCCCCGATATGGCTACACCTTC. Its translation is CASTLTPRYGYTF.

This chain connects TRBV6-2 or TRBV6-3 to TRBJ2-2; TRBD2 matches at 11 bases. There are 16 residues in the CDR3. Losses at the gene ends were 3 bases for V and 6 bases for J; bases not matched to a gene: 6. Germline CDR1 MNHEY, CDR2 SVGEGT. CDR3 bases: TGTGCCAGCAGTTATCCACTAGCGGGAGAGGCCGGGGAGCTGTTTTTT. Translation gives CASSYPLAGEAGELFF.

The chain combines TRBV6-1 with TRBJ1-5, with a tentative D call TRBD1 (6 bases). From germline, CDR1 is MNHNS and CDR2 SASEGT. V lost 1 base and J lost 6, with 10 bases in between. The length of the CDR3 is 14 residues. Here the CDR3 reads CASSEGEGGQPQHF. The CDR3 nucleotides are TGTGCCAGCAGTGAAGGGGAGGGGGGTCAGCCCCAGCATTTT.

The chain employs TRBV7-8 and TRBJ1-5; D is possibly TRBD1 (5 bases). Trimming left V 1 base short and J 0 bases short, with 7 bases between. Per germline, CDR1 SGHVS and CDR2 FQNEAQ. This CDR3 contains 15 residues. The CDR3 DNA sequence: TGTGCCAGCAGCTTAGGACAGAATAGCAATCAGCCCCAGCATTTT. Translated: CASSLGQNSNQPQHF.

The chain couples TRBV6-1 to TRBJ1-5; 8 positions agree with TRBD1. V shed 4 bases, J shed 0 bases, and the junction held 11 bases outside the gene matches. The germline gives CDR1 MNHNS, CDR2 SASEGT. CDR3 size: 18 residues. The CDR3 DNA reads TGTGCCAGCAGTGTGTTGTTGGGGACAGGTAATAGCAATCAGCCCCAGCATTTT. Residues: CASSVLLGTGNSNQPQHF.

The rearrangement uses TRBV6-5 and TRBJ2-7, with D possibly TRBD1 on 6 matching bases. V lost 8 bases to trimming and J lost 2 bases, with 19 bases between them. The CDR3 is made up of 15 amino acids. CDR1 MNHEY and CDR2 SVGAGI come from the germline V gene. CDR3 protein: CASQVVGTTAYEQYF. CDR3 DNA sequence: TGTGCCAGCCAGGTGGTTGGGACAACTGCCTACGAGCAGTACTTC.

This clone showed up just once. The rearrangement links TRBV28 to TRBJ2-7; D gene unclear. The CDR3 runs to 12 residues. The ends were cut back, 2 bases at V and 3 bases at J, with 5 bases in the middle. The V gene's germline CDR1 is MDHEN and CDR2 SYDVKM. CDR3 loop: CASSLPDYEQYF. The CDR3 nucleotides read TGTGCCAGCAGTTTACCCGACTACGAGCAGTACTTC.

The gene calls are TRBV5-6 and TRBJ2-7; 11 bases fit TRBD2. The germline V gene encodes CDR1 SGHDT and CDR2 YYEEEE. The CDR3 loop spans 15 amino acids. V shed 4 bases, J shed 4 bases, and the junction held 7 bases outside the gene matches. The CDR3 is CASSLQTSGKYEQYF. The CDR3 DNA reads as TGTGCCAGCAGCCTTCAGACTAGCGGGAAATACGAGCAGTACTTC.